The clone carrying this T cell receptor beta chain was seen only a few times. Its antigen is not identified. This CDR3 spans 14 amino acids. With 5 bases clipped from V and 10 bases from J, the junction kept 12 bases outside the gene matches. Germline V lookup: CDR1 MNHEY, CDR2 SMNVEV (reference sequence). This sample was included in a study of blood T cells in healthy people across ages. General study points: Naive T cell percentage by flow cytometry tracked strongly with beta diversity.

A J-beta primer mix and a sample-barcoded 5' primer were used in a second PCR of about 7 to 12 cycles. Every cDNA was tagged by a template-switch adaptor with 12 random nucleotides. TCRdb recomputed calls from the 5' RACE reads with MiXCR, one row per CDR3 protein. Seen here are some 1,000,000 distinct CDR3 sequences, under 30% observed once, and the top ten hold less than 0.85%. This same sample was also part of a study on T cells of mothers and their children. That report notes: Donors were a few healthy Caucasian mothers and their six children.

Sequenced: blood. The receptor comes from a girl aged 2 to 10 in good health. This chain uses TRBV27 with TRBJ1-1; 8 bases fit TRBD1. CDR3: CASSPTGGTGGAFF. CDR3 in DNA: TGTGCCAGCAGTCCAACAGGGGGTACCGGTGGAGCTTTCTTT.